Below are 8 T cell receptor beta chains sequenced from a single sample in a study of blood T cell repertoires in COVID-19. Profiled with immunoSEQ multiplex PCR; TCRdb holds only in-frame clones, not every one. Here the sample spans about 100,000 clones, roughly 91% being singletons. Sequencing was done on a sample of peripheral blood. Receptor source: a human donor in a cohort sampled during active COVID-19.

The chain recombines TRBV4-2 with TRBJ2-5; 10 bases match TRBD2. CDR3 length equals 15 residues. The trim removed 6 bases at V and 1 base at J, leaving 5 bases unmatched. The germline CDR1 and CDR2 sequences are LGHNA and YNFKEQ. The CDR3 here is CASSLSGGAQETQYF. The CDR3 nucleotides are TGTGCCAGCAGTTTGAGCGGGGGGGCCCAAGAGACCCAGTACTTC.

The rearrangement uses TRBV4-3 and TRBJ2-1; possibly TRBD1 for D (6 bases). V lost 1 base, J lost 4 bases, and 14 bases lay in between. CDR1 LGHNA and CDR2 YSLEER come from the germline V gene. The CDR3 contains 16 residues. The CDR3 reads CASSQGTGQLYNEQFF. CDR3 DNA sequence: TGCGCCAGCAGCCAAGGAACGGGACAATTGTACAATGAGCAGTTCTTC.

The genes are TRBV6-2 or TRBV6-3 and TRBJ2-5, with D unclear. Trimming took 2 bases from V and 2 from J, leaving 12 bases between them. CDR1 and CDR2 from the germline V gene are MNHEY and SVGEGT. The CDR3 is 15 amino acids. CDR3 in DNA: TGTGCCAGCAGTTACGAGAACGACTTACAAGAGACCCAGTACTTC. Protein: CASSYENDLQETQYF.

The V call is TRBV6-5, the J call TRBJ2-3; D uncertain. The CDR3 spans 14 residues. With 5 bases removed from V and 3 bases from J, the gap between germline ends came to 12 bases. The germline V gene has CDR1 MNHEY and CDR2 SVGAGI. CDR3 loop: CASSLYTWTDTQYF. The CDR3, as DNA: TGTGCCAGCAGTCTTTACACGTGGACAGATACGCAGTATTTT.

The chain carries TRBV9 and TRBJ1-2; no clear D. Germline V lookup: CDR1 SGDLS, CDR2 YYNGEE. The germline V and J ends were trimmed by 3 bases and 8 bases, with 8 bases remaining between them. The CDR3 consists of 11 residues. This CDR3 reads CASSGTWGYTF. The DNA of the CDR3 is TGTGCCAGCAGCGGCACATGGGGCTACACCTTC.

This chain joins TRBV30 and TRBJ2-7; 8 nucleotides align to TRBD1. The germline CDR1 and CDR2 sequences are GTSNPN and SVGIG (reference sequence). The CDR3 sequence is 15 residues long. V trimming: 7 bases; J trimming: 2 bases; junction bases outside the gene matches: 13. The CDR3 nucleotides are TGTGCCTCACAGGGGGTAGGGAGGAATACCTACGAGCAGTACTTC. This gives the protein CASQGVGRNTYEQYF.

As for this clone: The junction does not match germline at one end; this may be a read error. The chain is built from TRBV7-6 and TRBJ2-7; D ambiguous. The CDR3 consists of 13 residues. CDR1 is SGHVS, CDR2 FNYEAQ, per germline. The CDR3 here is CASSLANYYAQYF. The CDR3 DNA is TGTGCCAGCAGCTTAGCGAACTACTACGCGCAGTACTTC.

The gene calls are TRBV19 and TRBJ2-7, with TRBD1 identical over 8 bases. The CDR3 runs to 13 residues. After removal of 5 bases from V and 7 bases from J, the junction contained 7 bases not matched to a gene. Germline V lookup: CDR1 LNHDA, CDR2 SQIVND (reference sequence). The CDR3 is CASSPSGGREQYF. The CDR3 DNA is TGTGCCAGTAGTCCCTCAGGGGGCAGGGAGCAGTACTTC.